The 18 T cell receptor beta chains listed next were all sequenced from one sample in a study of blood T cell repertoires in COVID-19. Sequencing was performed with immunoSEQ multiplex PCR; in TCRdb, only in-frame clones are kept and a portion is missing. Of about 160,000 clones listed, roughly 80% are singletons. Sequencing used PBMCs or T cells enriched from blood (not recorded which). The origin of the receptors is a woman aged 40 to 55 with acute COVID-19.

The chain couples TRBV6-5 to TRBJ1-1; D uncertain. Trimming pared 0 bases from V and 6 bases from J, leaving 11 bases between. Germline V gene data show CDR1 as MNHEY and CDR2 as SVGAGI. The CDR3 totals 14 residues. The CDR3 nucleotides read TGTGCCAGCAGTTACTCGATATTGGGAGCTGAAGCTTTCTTT. This translates into CASSYSILGAEAFF.

This clone was detected once. The chain recombines TRBV15 with TRBJ1-1; a possible D gene is TRBD1 (6 bases). The V end lost 0 bases, the J end lost 11 bases, and 13 bases lay between the germline ends. The CDR3 runs to 13 residues. Per germline, CDR1 LNHNV and CDR2 YYDKDF (reference sequence). This chain's CDR3 is CATSRDGKGGAFF. DNA of the CDR3: TGTGCCACCAGCAGAGATGGGAAAGGGGGTGCTTTCTTT.

CDR3 sequence (DNA): TGCGCCAGCAGTTACATTGGAGGGCTCCAAGAGACCCAGTACTTC. Translation: CASSYIGGLQETQYF. The chain joins TRBV5-1 to TRBJ2-5, with TRBD2 as a possible D gene (6 bases). V gave up 5 bases and J gave up 1 base, with 15 bases separating them. CDR3 length: 15 amino acids. In germline, CDR1 is SGHRS, CDR2 YFSETQ.

This chain links TRBV6-1 with TRBJ1-5, with 9 bases aligning to TRBD1. This CDR3 comprises 19 residues. V was clipped by 4 bases and J by 0 bases; unmatched bases: 13. Germline-derived CDR1 and CDR2 are MNHNS and SASEGT. In DNA, the CDR3 is TGTGCCAGCAGTGGCCCGAGGGGGACAGGGAAAAATAGCAATCAGCCCCAGCATTTT. It encodes CASSGPRGTGKNSNQPQHF.

This chain uses TRBV30 with TRBJ1-5, with D possibly being TRBD1 (6 bases). The CDR3 consists of 13 residues. V shed 1 base and J shed 7 bases, with 11 bases lying between them. From germline, CDR1 is GTSNPN and CDR2 SVGIG (reference sequence). CDR3 bases: TGTGCCTGGAGTGACGGGGGGACACAGCCCCAGCATTTT. Protein sequence: CAWSDGGTQPQHF.

The chain uses TRBV2 and TRBJ2-7; a possible D gene is TRBD1 (5 bases). Germline V gene lookup returns CDR1 SNHLY and CDR2 FYNNEI. The CDR3 totals 14 residues. V gave up 7 bases and J gave up 0 bases, with 13 bases separating them. CDR3 nucleotide sequence: TGTGCCAGCATGCCGACAGAGAGCTCCTACGAGCAGTACTTC. Translating it yields CASMPTESSYEQYF.

The sample holds one count of this clone. V and J are TRBV7-8 and TRBJ1-2, with no clear D. The ends were cut back, 5 bases at V and 3 bases at J, with 13 bases in the middle. This CDR3 has 14 residues. Germline V gene lookup returns CDR1 SGHVS and CDR2 FQNEAQ. The CDR3, as DNA: TGTGCCAGCAGCCACTTTCACGGAGACTATGGCTACACCTTC. This encodes CASSHFHGDYGYTF.

This clone was detected many times. This chain links TRBV5-1 with TRBJ2-3, with 7 bases fitting TRBD1. CDR1 SGHRS and CDR2 YFSETQ come from the germline V gene. This CDR3 comprises 15 residues. The V gene end was trimmed by 0 bases and the J gene end by 4 bases; junction bases not matched to a gene: 5. CDR3 in DNA: TGCGCCAGCAGCTTGGTCGTAGGGACAGCAGATACGCAGTATTTT. Amino acids: CASSLVVGTADTQYF.

This clone showed up just a few times. For the CDR3, the DNA is TGTGCCAGCACCCGGGACAGGACGTTCTACGAGCAGTACTTC. Amino acid sequence: CASTRDRTFYEQYF. The chain employs TRBV2 and TRBJ2-7, with 8 positions matching TRBD1. Per germline, CDR1 SNHLY and CDR2 FYNNEI. CDR3 size: 14 residues. The junction had 8 bases not matched to a gene; V was cut back by 7 bases and J by 3 bases.

The genes are TRBV19 and TRBJ1-3; D unclear. V gave up 6 bases and J gave up 0 bases, with 6 bases separating them. The CDR3 is 13 residues long. Germline CDR1 is LNHDA and CDR2 is SQIVND (reference sequence). The CDR3 DNA reads TGTGCCAGTAGCGTGAGCTCTGGAAACACCATATATTTT. Its translation is CASSVSSGNTIYF.

This clone was found a few times. The rearrangement uses TRBV15 and TRBJ1-5, with TRBD1 identical over 8 bases. The V gene's germline CDR1 is LNHNV and CDR2 YYDKDF (reference sequence). CDR3 size: 13 residues. Germline trimming cut 1 base from V and 10 bases from J; bases unmatched to any gene: 3. CDR3 DNA sequence: TGTGCCACCAGCAGAGGGACAGGGAGTCCCCAGCATTTT. This sequence encodes CATSRGTGSPQHF.

The rearrangement uses TRBV27 and TRBJ1-6, with a possible D match to TRBD1 (5 bases). V was shortened by 3 bases and J by 0 bases, with 15 bases between the two germline ends. Germline CDR1 MNHEY, CDR2 SMNVEV (reference sequence). CDR3 size: 18 residues. The DNA for the CDR3 is TGTGCCAGCAGTTTCGGACACCCTTGGGGCTCCTATAATTCACCCCTCCACTTT. This sequence encodes CASSFGHPWGSYNSPLHF.

The chain carries TRBV7-2 and TRBJ1-3, with 8 bases identical to TRBD1. The length of the CDR3 is 14 residues. The germline V gene encodes CDR1 SGHTA and CDR2 FQGNSA. V lost 5 bases, J lost 4 bases, and 4 bases stayed unmatched. The CDR3 nucleotides are TGTGCCAGCAGCCCGACAGGGGCGGGAAACACCATATATTTT. It codes for CASSPTGAGNTIYF.

This clone has more than one count but fewer than ten. This CDR3 is also generated by other DNA sequences in the sample. The rearrangement uses TRBV29-1 and TRBJ1-2; 7 positions agree with TRBD1. The CDR3 runs to 14 residues. Per germline, CDR1 SQVTM and CDR2 ANQGSEA. After removal of 1 base from V and 2 bases from J, the junction contained 4 bases not matched to a gene. The CDR3 loop reads CSVEGRGRNYGYTF. CDR3 nucleotides: TGCAGCGTTGAAGGGAGGGGGCGCAACTATGGCTACACCTTC.

The chain joins TRBV6-5 to TRBJ2-5, with TRBD2 matching over 11 bases. Germline V lookup: CDR1 MNHEY, CDR2 SVGAGI. The CDR3 is 16 residues long. Trimming at V came to 1 base and at J to 3 bases, leaving 4 bases not matched to a gene. CDR3 sequence reads: CASSYFLAGGEETQYF. In DNA, the CDR3 is TGTGCCAGCAGTTACTTTTTAGCGGGAGGGGAAGAGACCCAGTACTTC.

This clone has just one count. This rearrangement joins TRBV28 to TRBJ1-6; TRBD1 is a possible D gene (5 bases). This CDR3 is 14 amino acids long. Trimming shortened V by 3 bases and J by 5 bases, and 8 bases separated the two germline ends. Germline CDR1 reads MDHEN; CDR2 reads SYDVKM. CDR3: CASSFKGDNSPLHF. For the CDR3, the DNA is TGTGCCAGCAGTTTTAAAGGGGATAATTCACCCCTCCACTTT.

This clone was seen a single time. This rearrangement joins TRBV4-2 to TRBJ1-2; D perhaps matches TRBD1 (5 bases). This CDR3 region has 15 residues. In germline, CDR1 is LGHNA, CDR2 YNFKEQ. V lost 0 bases to trimming and J lost 4 bases, with 12 bases between them. The CDR3 protein is CASSQDPTGTYGYTF. CDR3 in DNA: TGTGCCAGCAGCCAAGACCCAACAGGAACCTATGGCTACACCTTC.

The chain is built from TRBV19 and TRBJ1-1; D not certain. Per germline, CDR1 LNHDA and CDR2 SQIVND (reference sequence). The CDR3 length is 11 residues. V lost 11 bases and J 2 bases, leaving 9 bases between the germline ends. The CDR3 DNA is TGTGCCGTAGAGGGCAACACTGAAGCTTTCTTT. Its translation is CAVEGNTEAFF.